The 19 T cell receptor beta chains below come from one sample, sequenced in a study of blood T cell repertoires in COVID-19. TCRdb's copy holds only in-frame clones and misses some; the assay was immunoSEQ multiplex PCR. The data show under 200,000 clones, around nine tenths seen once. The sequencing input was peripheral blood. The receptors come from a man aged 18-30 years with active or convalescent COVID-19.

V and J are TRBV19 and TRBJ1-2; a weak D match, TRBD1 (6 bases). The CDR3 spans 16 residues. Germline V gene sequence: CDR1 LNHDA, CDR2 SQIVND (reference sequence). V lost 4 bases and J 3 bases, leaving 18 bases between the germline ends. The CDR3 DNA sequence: TGTGCCAGTAGTACCAGACAGGCCCTCTCGTACTATGGCTACACCTTC. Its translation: CASSTRQALSYYGYTF.

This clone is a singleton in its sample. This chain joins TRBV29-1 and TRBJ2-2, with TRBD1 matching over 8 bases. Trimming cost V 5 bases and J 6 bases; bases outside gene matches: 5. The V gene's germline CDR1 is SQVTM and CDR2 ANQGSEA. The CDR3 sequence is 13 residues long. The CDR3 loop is CSVIGRGPGELFF. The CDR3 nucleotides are TGCAGCGTTATCGGCAGGGGGCCCGGGGAGCTGTTTTTT.

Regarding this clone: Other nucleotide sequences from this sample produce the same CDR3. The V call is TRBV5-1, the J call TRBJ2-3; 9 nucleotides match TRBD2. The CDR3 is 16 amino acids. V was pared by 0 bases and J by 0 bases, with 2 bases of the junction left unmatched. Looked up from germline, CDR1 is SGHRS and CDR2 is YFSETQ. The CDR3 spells CASSLALAGSTDTQYF. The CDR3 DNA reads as TGCGCCAGCAGCTTGGCACTAGCGGGTAGCACAGATACGCAGTATTTT.

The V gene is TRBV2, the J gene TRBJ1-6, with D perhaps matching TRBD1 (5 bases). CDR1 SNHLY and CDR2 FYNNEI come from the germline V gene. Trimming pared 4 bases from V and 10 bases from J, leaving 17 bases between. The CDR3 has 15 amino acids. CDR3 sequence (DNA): TGTGCCAGCAGTGGGCGGGGGAACGCTCGGTCACCCCTCCACTTT. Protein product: CASSGRGNARSPLHF.

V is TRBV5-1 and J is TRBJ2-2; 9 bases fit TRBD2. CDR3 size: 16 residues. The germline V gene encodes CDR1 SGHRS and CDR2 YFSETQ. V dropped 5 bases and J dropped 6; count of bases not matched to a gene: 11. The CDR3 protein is CASRVPGLATAGELFF. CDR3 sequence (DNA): TGCGCCAGCAGGGTCCCGGGACTAGCAACCGCCGGGGAGCTGTTTTTT.

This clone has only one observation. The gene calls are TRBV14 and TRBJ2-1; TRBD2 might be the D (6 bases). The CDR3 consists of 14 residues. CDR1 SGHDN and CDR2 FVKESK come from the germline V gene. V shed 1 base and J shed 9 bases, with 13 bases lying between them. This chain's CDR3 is CASSQALARGEQFF. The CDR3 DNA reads TGTGCCAGCAGCCAAGCCCTAGCGCGAGGTGAGCAGTTCTTC. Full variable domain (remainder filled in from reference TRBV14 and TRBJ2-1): EAGVTQFPSHSVIEKGQTVTLRCDPISGHDNLYWYRRVMGKEIKFLLHFVKESKQDESGMPNNRFLAERTGGTYSTLKVQPAELEDSGVYFCASSQALARGEQFFGPGTRLTVL.

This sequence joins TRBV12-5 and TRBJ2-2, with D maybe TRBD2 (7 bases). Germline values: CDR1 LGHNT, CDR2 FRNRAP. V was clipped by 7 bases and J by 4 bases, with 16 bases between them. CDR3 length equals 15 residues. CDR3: CASVPAGHLTGELFF. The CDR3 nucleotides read TGTGCTAGTGTCCCAGCGGGACACCTCACCGGGGAGCTGTTTTTT.

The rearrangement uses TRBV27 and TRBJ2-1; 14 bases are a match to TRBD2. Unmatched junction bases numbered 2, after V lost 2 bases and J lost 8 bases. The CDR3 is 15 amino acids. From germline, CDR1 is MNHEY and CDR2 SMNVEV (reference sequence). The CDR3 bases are TGTGCCAGCAGTTTAGGGACTAGCGGGAGTGATGAGCAGTTCTTC. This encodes CASSLGTSGSDEQFF.

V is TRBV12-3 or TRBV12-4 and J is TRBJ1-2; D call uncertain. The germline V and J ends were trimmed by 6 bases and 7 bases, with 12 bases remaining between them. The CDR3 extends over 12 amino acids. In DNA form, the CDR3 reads TGTGCCAGCAGCCCCAGCGAAGGTGGCTACACCTTC. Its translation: CASSPSEGGYTF.

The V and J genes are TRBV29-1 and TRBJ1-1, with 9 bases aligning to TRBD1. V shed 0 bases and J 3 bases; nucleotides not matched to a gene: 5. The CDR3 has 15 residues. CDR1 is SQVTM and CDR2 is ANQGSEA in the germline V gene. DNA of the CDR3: TGCAGCGTTGAAGAATCGGGGACAGGGTACACTGAAGCTTTCTTT. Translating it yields CSVEESGTGYTEAFF.

In nucleotides, the CDR3 is TGTGCCTGGAGTAACAGCTATAACACTGAAGCTTTCTTT. It is translated as CAWSNSYNTEAFF. The chain couples TRBV30 to TRBJ1-1, with D hard to call. CDR3 length: 13 residues. Per the germline V gene, CDR1 is GTSNPN and CDR2 is SVGIG (reference sequence). Trimming shortened V by 2 bases and J by 2 bases, and 9 bases separated the two germline ends.

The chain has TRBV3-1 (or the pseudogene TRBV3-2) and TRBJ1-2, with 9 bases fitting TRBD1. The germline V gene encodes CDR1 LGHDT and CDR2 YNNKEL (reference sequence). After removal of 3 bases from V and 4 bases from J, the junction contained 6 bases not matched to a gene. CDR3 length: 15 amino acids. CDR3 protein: CASSQQDRGPYGYTF. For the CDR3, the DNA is TGTGCCAGCAGCCAGCAGGACAGGGGTCCCTATGGCTACACCTTC.

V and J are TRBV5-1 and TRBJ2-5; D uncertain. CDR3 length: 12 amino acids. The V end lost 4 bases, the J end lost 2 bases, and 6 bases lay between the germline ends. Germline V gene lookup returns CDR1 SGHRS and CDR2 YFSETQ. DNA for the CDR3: TGCGCCAGCAGCCTGACTCAAGAGACCCAGTACTTC. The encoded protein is CASSLTQETQYF.

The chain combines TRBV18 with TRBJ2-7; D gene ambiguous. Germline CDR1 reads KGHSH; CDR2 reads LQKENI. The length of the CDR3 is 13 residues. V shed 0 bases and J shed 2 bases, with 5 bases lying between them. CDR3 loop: CASSPPSAYEQYF. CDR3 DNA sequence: TGTGCCAGCTCACCACCTTCCGCCTACGAGCAGTACTTC.

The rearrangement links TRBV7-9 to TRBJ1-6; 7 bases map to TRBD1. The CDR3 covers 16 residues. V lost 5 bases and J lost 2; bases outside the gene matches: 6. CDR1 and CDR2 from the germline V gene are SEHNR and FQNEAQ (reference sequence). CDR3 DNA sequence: TGTGCCAGCAGCAAATCCGGGACAGCCTATAATTCACCCCTCCACTTT. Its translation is CASSKSGTAYNSPLHF.

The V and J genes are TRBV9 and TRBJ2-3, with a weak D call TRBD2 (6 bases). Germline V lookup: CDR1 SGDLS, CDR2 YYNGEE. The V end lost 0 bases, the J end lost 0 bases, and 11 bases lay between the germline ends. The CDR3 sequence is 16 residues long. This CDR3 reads CASSVGASVSTDTQYF. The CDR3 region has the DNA TGTGCCAGCAGCGTAGGGGCTAGCGTTAGCACAGATACGCAGTATTTT.

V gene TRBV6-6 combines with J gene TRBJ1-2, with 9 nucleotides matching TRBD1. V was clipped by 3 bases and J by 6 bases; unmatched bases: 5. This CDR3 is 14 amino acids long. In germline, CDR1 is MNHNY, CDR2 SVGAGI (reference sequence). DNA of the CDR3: TGTGCCAGCAGTTATCCGGACAGGGGCCATGGCTACACCTTC. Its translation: CASSYPDRGHGYTF.

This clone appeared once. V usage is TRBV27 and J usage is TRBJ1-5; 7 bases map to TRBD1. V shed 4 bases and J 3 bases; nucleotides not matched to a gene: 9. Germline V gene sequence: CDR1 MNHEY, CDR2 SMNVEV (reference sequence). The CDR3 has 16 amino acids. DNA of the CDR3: TGTGCCAGCAGTTCAACAGGGGTTGATGACAATCAGCCCCAGCATTTT. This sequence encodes CASSSTGVDDNQPQHF.

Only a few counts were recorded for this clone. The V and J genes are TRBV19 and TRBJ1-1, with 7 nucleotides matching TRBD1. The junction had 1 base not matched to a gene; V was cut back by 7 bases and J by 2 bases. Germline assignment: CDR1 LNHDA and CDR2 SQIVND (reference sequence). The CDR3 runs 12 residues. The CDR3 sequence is CASNRGNTEAFF. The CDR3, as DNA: TGTGCCAGTAACAGGGGTAACACTGAAGCTTTCTTT.